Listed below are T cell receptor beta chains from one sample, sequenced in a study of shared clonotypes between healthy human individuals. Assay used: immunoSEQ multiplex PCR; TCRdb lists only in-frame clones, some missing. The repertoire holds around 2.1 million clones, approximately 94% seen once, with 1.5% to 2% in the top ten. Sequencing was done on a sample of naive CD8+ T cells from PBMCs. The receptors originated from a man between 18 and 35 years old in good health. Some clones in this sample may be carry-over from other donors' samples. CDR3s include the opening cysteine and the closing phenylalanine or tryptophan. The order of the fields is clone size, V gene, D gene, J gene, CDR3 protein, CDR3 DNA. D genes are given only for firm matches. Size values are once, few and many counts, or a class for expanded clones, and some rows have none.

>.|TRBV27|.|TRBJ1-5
CASSLGRGSNQPQHF
TGTGCCAGCAGTTTAGGCAGGGGAAGCAATCAGCCCCAGCATTTT
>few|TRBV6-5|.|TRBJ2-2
CASSYSMGENTGELFF
TGTGCCAGCAGTTACTCTATGGGGGAGAACACCGGGGAGCTGTTTTTT
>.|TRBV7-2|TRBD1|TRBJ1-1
CASSSRQGDANTEAFF
TGTGCCAGCAGCTCCCGACAGGGAGACGCGAACACTGAAGCTTTCTTT
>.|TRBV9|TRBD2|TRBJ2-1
CASSAAGTSRNEQFF
TGTGCCAGCAGCGCGGCCGGGACTAGCCGCAATGAGCAGTTCTTC
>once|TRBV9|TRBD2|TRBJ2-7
CASSVGGGPHYEQYF
TGTGCCAGCAGCGTAGGGGGGGGTCCCCACTACGAGCAGTACTTC
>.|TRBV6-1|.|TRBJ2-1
CASRATPHSYNEQFF
TGTGCCAGCAGGGCAACTCCCCACTCCTACAATGAGCAGTTCTTC
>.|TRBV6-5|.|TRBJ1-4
CASKGGANEKLFF
TGTGCCAGCAAGGGGGGGGCTAATGAAAAACTGTTTTTT
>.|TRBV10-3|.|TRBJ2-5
CAISGGPGGGRETQYF
TGTGCCATCAGCGGGGGGCCCGGGGGCGGTCGAGAGACCCAGTACTTC
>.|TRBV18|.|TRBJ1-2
CASSPEHRNYGYTF
TGTGCCAGCTCACCAGAACATAGAAACTATGGCTACACCTTC
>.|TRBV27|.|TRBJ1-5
CASSLSVNQPQHF
TGTGCCAGCAGTTTATCGGTTAATCAGCCCCAGCATTTT
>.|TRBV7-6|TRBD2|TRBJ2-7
CASSLSGGSSHEQYF
TGTGCCAGCAGCTTGTCTGGCGGGAGTTCCCACGAGCAGTACTTC
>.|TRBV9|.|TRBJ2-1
CASSLTPDLPYNEQFF
TGTGCCAGCAGCCTAACTCCCGACCTACCCTACAATGAGCAGTTCTTC
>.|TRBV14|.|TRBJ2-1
CASSHRYNEQFF
TGTGCCAGCAGCCATCGCTACAATGAGCAGTTCTTC
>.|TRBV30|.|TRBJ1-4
CAWSVGAGRWRKLFF
TGTGCCTGGAGTGTAGGGGCAGGGCGGTGGAGAAAACTGTTTTTT
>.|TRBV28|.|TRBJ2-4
CASSLRNTKNIQYF
TGTGCCAGCAGTTTAAGGAATACCAAAAACATTCAGTACTTC
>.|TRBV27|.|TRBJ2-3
CASSPSVGEMEDTQYF
TGTGCCAGCAGTCCGAGCGTGGGGGAAATGGAAGATACGCAGTATTTT
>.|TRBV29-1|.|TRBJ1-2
CSVVTSRGYTF
TGCAGCGTTGTGACAAGTCGCGGCTACACCTTC
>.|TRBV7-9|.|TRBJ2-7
CASSLTQGGEQYF
TGTGCCAGCAGCTTAACCCAGGGGGGGGAGCAGTACTTC
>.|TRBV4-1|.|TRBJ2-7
CASSQGDNIYYEQYF
TGCGCCAGCAGCCAAGGGGACAATATTTACTACGAGCAGTACTTC
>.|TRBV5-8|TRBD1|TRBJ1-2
CASSPWTGVLGYTF
TGTGCCAGCAGCCCATGGACAGGGGTGCTTGGCTACACCTTC
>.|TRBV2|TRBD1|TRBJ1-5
CASSDVTGDEPQHF
TGTGCCAGCAGTGATGTGACAGGGGACGAGCCCCAGCATTTT
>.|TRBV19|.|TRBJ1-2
CASSISRALGCTF
TGTGCCAGTAGTATTTCCCGAGCTTTAGGGTGCACCTTC
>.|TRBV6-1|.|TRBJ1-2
CASSDWRVGYGYTF
TGTGCCAGCAGTGATTGGAGGGTTGGCTATGGCTACACCTTC
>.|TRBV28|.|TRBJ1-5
CASSWGNQPQHF
TGTGCCAGCAGTTGGGGAAATCAGCCCCAGCATTTT
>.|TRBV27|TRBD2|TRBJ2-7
CASATEREGLGAEQYF
TGTGCCAGCGCCACGGAGCGGGAGGGCCTGGGGGCCGAGCAGTACTTC
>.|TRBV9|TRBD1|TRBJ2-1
CASSASGGVRNEQFF
TGTGCCAGCAGCGCCTCAGGGGGCGTGCGGAATGAGCAGTTCTTC
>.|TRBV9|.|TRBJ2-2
CASSAPINTGELFF
TGTGCCAGCAGCGCTCCTATTAACACCGGGGAGCTGTTTTTT
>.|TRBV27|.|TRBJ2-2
CASSLQLGRLTGELFF
TGTGCCAGCAGTCTCCAATTGGGGCGTTTGACCGGGGAGCTGTTTTTT
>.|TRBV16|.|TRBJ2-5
CASSQGGGETQYF
TGTGCCAGCAGCCAAGGTGGGGGAGAGACCCAGTACTTC
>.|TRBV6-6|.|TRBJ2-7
CASTDSSGYEQYF
TGTGCCAGCACCGACTCCTCAGGGTACGAGCAGTACTTC
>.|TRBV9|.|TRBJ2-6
CASSSGISGANVLTF
TGTGCCAGCAGCTCAGGGATCTCTGGGGCCAACGTCCTGACTTTC
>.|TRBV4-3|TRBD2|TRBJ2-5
CASSARTSGFQETQYF
TGCGCCAGCAGCGCCCGGACTAGCGGATTCCAAGAGACCCAGTACTTC
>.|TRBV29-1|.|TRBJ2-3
CSGLTSVLYTDTQYF
TGCAGCGGCCTAACCTCGGTATTATACACAGATACGCAGTATTTT